Listed here are 4 T cell receptor beta chains from one sample, sequenced in a study of cytotoxic CD8 clonotypes in ibrutinib-treated CLL. TCRdb's table, derived via immunoSEQ multiplex PCR, lists solely in-frame clones and lacks some. Altogether tens of thousands of clones are present, approximately 70% being singletons, with the ten largest covering roughly 21%. The source was PBMCs, collected after 24 months of ibrutinib treatment. Receptor source: a human donor with chronic lymphocytic leukemia.

The CDR3 here is CASGLWGPLNEQFF. In DNA, the CDR3 is TGTGCTAGTGGTTTGTGGGGTCCCCTCAATGAGCAGTTCTTC. This chain joins TRBV12-5 and TRBJ2-1; D remains unclear. This CDR3 is built from 14 residues. Trimming took off 2 bases at V and 6 bases at J, with 11 bases between the two ends. Germline-derived CDR1 and CDR2 are LGHNT and FRNRAP.

This clone has more than one count but fewer than ten. This chain connects TRBV5-1 to TRBJ2-7, with D maybe TRBD1 (5 bases). The CDR3 is 14 amino acids. Germline values: CDR1 SGHRS, CDR2 YFSETQ. V gave up 2 bases and J gave up 5 bases, with 14 bases separating them. The CDR3 region is CASSFGQGSNEQYF. CDR3 in DNA: TGCGCCAGCAGCTTCGGGCAGGGTAGCAACGAGCAGTACTTC. The whole variable domain, filled in from reference TRBV5-1 and TRBJ2-7, reads KAGVTQTPRYLIKTRGQQVTLSCSPISGHRSVSWYQQTPGQGLQFLFEYFSETQRNKGNFPGRFSGRQFSNSRSEMNVSTLELGDSALYLCASSFGQGSNEQYFGPGTRLTVT.

This chain connects TRBV27 to TRBJ2-3; no clear D. Looked up from germline, CDR1 is MNHEY and CDR2 is SMNVEV (reference sequence). V lost 4 bases and J lost 6, with 17 bases in between. This CDR3 has 15 amino acids. The CDR3 region is CASSSWARVRDTQYF. Written as DNA, the CDR3 is TGTGCCAGCAGTTCCTGGGCCCGTGTGCGCGATACGCAGTATTTT.

The chain is built from TRBV6-1 and TRBJ2-2; TRBD2 is a possible D gene (5 bases). Germline CDR1 and CDR2: MNHNS and SASEGT. The CDR3 is 14 residues long. Deletions cut 0 bases from V and 6 bases from J, with 8 bases between. The CDR3 sequence: CASSEAPGSGELFF. The CDR3 region has the DNA TGTGCCAGCAGTGAAGCGCCGGGGTCCGGGGAGCTGTTTTTT.